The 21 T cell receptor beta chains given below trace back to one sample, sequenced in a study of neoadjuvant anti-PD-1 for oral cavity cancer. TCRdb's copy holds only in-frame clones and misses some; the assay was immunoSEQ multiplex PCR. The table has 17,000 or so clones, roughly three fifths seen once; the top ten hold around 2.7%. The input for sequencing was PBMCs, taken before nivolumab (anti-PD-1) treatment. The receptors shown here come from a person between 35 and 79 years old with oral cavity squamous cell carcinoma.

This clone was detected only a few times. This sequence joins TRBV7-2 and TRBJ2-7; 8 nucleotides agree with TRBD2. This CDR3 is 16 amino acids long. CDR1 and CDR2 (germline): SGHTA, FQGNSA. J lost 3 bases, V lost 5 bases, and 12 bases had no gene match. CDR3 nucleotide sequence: TGTGCCAGCAGCAGCCCCCTAGCGGGTGGGTTCTACGAGCAGTACTTC. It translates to CASSSPLAGGFYEQYF.

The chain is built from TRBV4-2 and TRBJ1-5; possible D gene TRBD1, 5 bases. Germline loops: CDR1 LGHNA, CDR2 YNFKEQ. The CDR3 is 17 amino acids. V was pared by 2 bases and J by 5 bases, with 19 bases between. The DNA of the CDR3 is TGTGCCAGCAGCCAAAGGGGCCAGGGTGAGGCGTATCAGCCCCAGCATTTT. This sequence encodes CASSQRGQGEAYQPQHF.

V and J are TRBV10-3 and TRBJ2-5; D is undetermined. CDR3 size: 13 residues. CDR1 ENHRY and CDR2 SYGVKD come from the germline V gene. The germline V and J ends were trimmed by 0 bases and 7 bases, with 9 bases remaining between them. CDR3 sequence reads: CAISESRVGTQYF. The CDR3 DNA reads TGTGCCATCAGTGAGTCCCGGGTGGGGACCCAGTACTTC.

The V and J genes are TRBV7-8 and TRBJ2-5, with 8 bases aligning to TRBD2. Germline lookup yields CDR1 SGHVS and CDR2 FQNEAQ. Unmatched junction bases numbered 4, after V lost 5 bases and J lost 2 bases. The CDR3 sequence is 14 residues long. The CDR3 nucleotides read TGTGCCAGCAGCACACTAGCGGCGCAAGAGACCCAGTACTTC. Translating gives CASSTLAAQETQYF.

DNA for the CDR3: TGTGCCAGCAGCGTAACCGGGACACCGACTGGAAACACCATATATTTT. As protein: CASSVTGTPTGNTIYF. J is TRBJ1-3 and V is TRBV9, with D possibly being TRBD1 (6 bases). The CDR3 runs to 16 residues. V gave up 1 base and J gave up 2 bases, with 13 bases separating them. Germline V gene sequence: CDR1 SGDLS, CDR2 YYNGEE.

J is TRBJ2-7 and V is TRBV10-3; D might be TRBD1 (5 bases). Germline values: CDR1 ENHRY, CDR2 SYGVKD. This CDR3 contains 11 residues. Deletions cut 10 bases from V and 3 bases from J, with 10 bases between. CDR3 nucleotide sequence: TGTGCCAGTTGTCAGGGCTACGAGCAGTACTTC. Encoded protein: CASCQGYEQYF.

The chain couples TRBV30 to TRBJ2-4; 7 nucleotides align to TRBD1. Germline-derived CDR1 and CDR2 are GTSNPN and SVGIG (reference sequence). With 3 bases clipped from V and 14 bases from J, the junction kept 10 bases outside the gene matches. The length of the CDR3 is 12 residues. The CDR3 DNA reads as TGTGCCTGGAGCGCGGCCGGGACAGCCGAGTACTTC. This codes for CAWSAAGTAEYF.

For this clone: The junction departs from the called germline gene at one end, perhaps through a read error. Here the CDR3 DNA reads TGCAGCGTTGCCGGGACAGGATCCTTCGAGCAGTACTTC. This translates into CSVAGTGSFEQYF. The V gene is TRBV29-1, the J gene TRBJ2-7; TRBD1 aligns across 8 bases. The germline CDR1 and CDR2 sequences are SQVTM and ANQGSEA. The CDR3 consists of 13 residues.

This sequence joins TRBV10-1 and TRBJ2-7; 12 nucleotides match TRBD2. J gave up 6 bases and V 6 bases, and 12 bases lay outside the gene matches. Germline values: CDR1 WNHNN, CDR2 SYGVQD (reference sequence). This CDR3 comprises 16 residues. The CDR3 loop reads CASRLTTSGSGGEQYF. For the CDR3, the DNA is TGCGCCAGCAGACTTACGACTAGCGGGAGTGGTGGCGAGCAGTACTTC.

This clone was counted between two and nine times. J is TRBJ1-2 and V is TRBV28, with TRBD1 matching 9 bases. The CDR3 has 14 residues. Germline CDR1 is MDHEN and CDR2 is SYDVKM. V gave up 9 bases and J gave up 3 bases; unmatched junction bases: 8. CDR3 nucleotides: TGTGCCAGTAACAGGGGACAGGGAGACTATGGCTACACCTTC. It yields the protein CASNRGQGDYGYTF.

The CDR3 DNA follows: TGTGCCAGCAGGATCGAGGGTGGACGCTGCGAGCAGTACTTC. Translating gives CASRIEGGRCEQYF. The J gene is TRBJ2-7, the V gene TRBV21-1; the DNA was not used to check the table's D call, TRBD2. TRBV21-1 is an annotated pseudogene. CDR3 length: 14 residues.

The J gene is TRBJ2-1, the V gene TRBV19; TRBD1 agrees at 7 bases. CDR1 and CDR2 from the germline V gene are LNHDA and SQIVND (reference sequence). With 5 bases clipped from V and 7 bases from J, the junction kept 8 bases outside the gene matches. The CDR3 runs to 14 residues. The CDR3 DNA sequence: TGTGCCAGTAGTCCAAGACAGGGTACGAATGAGCAGTTCTTC. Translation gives CASSPRQGTNEQFF.

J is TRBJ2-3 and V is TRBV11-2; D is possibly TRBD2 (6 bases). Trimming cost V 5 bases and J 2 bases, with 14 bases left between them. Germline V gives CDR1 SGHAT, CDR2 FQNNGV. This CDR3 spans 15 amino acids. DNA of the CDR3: TGTGCCAGCAGCCGTATGGGCGGGGTCACAGATACGCAGTATTTT. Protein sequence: CASSRMGGVTDTQYF.

The CDR3 coding sequence is TGTGCCAGCAGTGACGTGGAGCGGGTCCGTTACGAGCAGTACTTC. Its translation is CASSDVERVRYEQYF. The chain joins TRBV6-4 to TRBJ2-7, with D maybe TRBD2 (6 bases). The CDR3 runs to 15 residues. Germline assignment: CDR1 MRHNA and CDR2 SNTAGT. The V gene lost 2 bases and the J gene lost 4 bases, with 15 bases spanning the gap.

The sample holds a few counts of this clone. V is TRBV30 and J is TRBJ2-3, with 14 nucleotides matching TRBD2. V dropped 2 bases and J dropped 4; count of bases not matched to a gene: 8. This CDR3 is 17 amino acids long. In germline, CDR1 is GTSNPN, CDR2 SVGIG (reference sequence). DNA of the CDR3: TGTGCCTGGAGTAGGGGACTAGCGGGAGTAGGTTCAGATACGCAGTATTTT. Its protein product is CAWSRGLAGVGSDTQYF.

The CDR3 DNA reads as TGTGCCAGCAGTTACTCGATAGGGGGCGCCTACGAGCAGTACTTC. It translates to CASSYSIGGAYEQYF. The chain joins TRBV6-5 to TRBJ2-7, with 7 bases identical to TRBD1. Unmatched junction bases numbered 4, after V lost 0 bases and J lost 2 bases. Germline lookup yields CDR1 MNHEY and CDR2 SVGAGI. This CDR3 has 15 residues.

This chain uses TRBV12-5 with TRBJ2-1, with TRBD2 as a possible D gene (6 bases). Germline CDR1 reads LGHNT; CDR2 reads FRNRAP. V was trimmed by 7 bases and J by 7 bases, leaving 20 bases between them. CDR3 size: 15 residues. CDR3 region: CASVEGGAPGNEQFF. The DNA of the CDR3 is TGTGCTAGTGTTGAAGGAGGGGCACCGGGGAATGAGCAGTTCTTC.

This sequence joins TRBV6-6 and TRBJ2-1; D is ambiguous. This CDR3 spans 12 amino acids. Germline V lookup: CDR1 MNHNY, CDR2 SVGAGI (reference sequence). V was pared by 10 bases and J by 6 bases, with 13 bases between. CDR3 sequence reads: CAIGPVINEQFF. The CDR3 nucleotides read TGTGCCATCGGGCCAGTGATCAATGAGCAGTTCTTC.

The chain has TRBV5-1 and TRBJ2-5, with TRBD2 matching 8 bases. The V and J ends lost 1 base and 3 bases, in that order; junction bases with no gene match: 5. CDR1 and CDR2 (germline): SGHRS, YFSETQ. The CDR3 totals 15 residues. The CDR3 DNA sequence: TGCGCCAGCAGCTTGACGAAGGGACTAGAAGAGACCCAGTACTTC. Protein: CASSLTKGLEETQYF.

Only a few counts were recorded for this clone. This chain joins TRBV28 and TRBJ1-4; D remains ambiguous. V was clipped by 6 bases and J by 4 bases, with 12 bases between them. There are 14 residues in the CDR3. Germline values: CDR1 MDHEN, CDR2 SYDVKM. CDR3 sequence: CASSLRVINEKLFF. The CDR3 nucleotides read TGTGCCAGCAGCCTGAGGGTGATTAATGAAAAACTGTTTTTT.

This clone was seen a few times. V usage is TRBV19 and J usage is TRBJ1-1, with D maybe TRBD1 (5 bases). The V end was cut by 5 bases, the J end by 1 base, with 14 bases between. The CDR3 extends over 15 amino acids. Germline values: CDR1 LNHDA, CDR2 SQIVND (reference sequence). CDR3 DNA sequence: TGTGCCAGTAGTCCGAGACCGGGGGGGAACACTGAAGCTTTCTTT. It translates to CASSPRPGGNTEAFF.